These T cell receptor beta chains were read from a single sample in a study of cytomegalovirus exposure and HLA in healthy donors. Here immunoSEQ multiplex PCR was the method, and the copy in TCRdb shows in-frame clones only, minus some. The table lists around 200,000 clones, roughly 88% of them singletons. Sequencing was performed on PBMCs. The receptors shown here come from a woman younger than 35 in good health and CMV-seronegative. Both conserved end residues are part of each CDR3. The D gene is left open where the match is weak. Clone size appears in some rows only: once, few, many, or a class for an expanded clone.

size	D	V	J	DNA	CDR3
.	TRBD2	TRBV5-8	TRBJ2-1	TGTGCCGGCCGGGCTAGCGGGATCCTAGGTGAGCAGTTCTTC	CAGRASGILGEQFF
.	TRBD1	TRBV27	TRBJ1-2	TGTGCCAGCGGGACAGGTTTTTTCCGGTATGGCTACACCTTC	CASGTGFFRYGYTF
.	.	TRBV30	TRBJ2-7	TGTGCCTGGAGTGTCCGGAAGGACTTCTACGAGCAGTACTTC	CAWSVRKDFYEQYF
.	TRBD1	TRBV27	TRBJ2-7	TGTGCCACCGGGCTTAGGGGGCTTCTCGACGAGCAGTACTTC	CATGLRGLLDEQYF
once	.	TRBV27	TRBJ1-5	TGTGCCAGCAGTTTATACTGGAGCAATCAGCCCCAGCATTTT	CASSLYWSNQPQHF
.	TRBD2	TRBV5-6	TRBJ2-5	TGTGCCAGCAGCGTTAGCGGGGGTATCCAAGAGACCCAGTACTTC	CASSVSGGIQETQYF
few	.	TRBV11-2	TRBJ1-3	TGTGCCAGTGGGGGCGGAAACACCATATATTTT	CASGGGNTIYF
.	TRBD2	TRBV28	TRBJ2-7	TGTGCCAGCAGGTCTGGACTAGCGGTCTACGAGCAGTACTTC	CASRSGLAVYEQYF
.	TRBD2	TRBV7-2	TRBJ2-1	TGTGCCAGCAGCCCCGGGACTAGCGGGAGTGGTGAGCAGTTCTTC	CASSPGTSGSGEQFF
many	TRBD2	TRBV2	TRBJ2-2	TGTGCCAGCCGGGACCCTAGACGGGGGGACACCGGGGAGCTGTTTTTT	CASRDPRRGDTGELFF
.	TRBD1	TRBV5-6	TRBJ2-7	TGTGCCAGCAACGAATGGGGGACAGGGGGCGGTACGTACGAGCAGTACTTC	CASNEWGTGGGTYEQYF
.	.	TRBV27	TRBJ2-4	TGTGCCAGCAGTTTGGTGGGGGGTATAGCCAAAAACATTCAGTACTTC	CASSLVGGIAKNIQYF
few	.	TRBV11-2	TRBJ2-7	TGTGCCAGGGGCAGGCTTTCCTACGAGCAGTACTTC	CARGRLSYEQYF
.	.	TRBV7-9	TRBJ1-1	TGTGCCAGCAGCCACAGACAGGATGAAGCTTTCTTT	CASSHRQDEAFF
.	TRBD1	TRBV5-4	TRBJ1-2	TGTGCCAGCAGCCAACCACAGGGGGCGAAGAGTGGCTACACCTTC	CASSQPQGAKSGYTF
.	TRBD2	TRBV5-4	TRBJ2-5	TGTGCCAGCAGCCCGGGACTAGCGGGAAATGTGAAAGAGACCCAGTACTTC	CASSPGLAGNVKETQYF
.	.	TRBV7-2	TRBJ2-2	TGTGCCAGTCGACTAGACGGGGAGCTGTTTTTT	CASRLDGELFF
many	TRBD2	TRBV6-4	TRBJ2-3	TGTGCCAGCAGTGAGGCTAGCGGAAGCACAGATACGCAGTATTTT	CASSEASGSTDTQYF
.	.	TRBV27	TRBJ1-1	TGTGCCAGCAGGTACGAGAGAAACACTGAAGCTTTCTTT	CASRYERNTEAFF
.	.	TRBV28	TRBJ2-3	TGTGCCAGCAGCTTTCTTACAGATACGCAGTATTTT	CASSFLTDTQYF
.	.	TRBV7-9	TRBJ2-5	TGTGCCAGCAGTTCCCGGGACACCGTGCAAGAGACCCAGTACTTC	CASSSRDTVQETQYF
few	TRBD2	TRBV7-9	TRBJ2-7	TGTGCCAGCAGCCCCCCGGGGGGTTACGAGCAGTACTTC	CASSPPGGYEQYF
once	TRBD1	TRBV6-5	TRBJ2-3	TGTGCCAGCAGTTTCGGGACAGGGGCAGATACGCAGTATTTT	CASSFGTGADTQYF
.	TRBD1	TRBV28	TRBJ2-7	TGTGCCAGCAGTGCCGGGACAGGGGCCTACGAGCAGTACTTC	CASSAGTGAYEQYF
.	.	TRBV6-6	TRBJ2-3	TGTGCCAGCAGTTACTCGAACTCGGATACGCAGTATTTT	CASSYSNSDTQYF
.	.	TRBV19	TRBJ1-2	TGTGCCAGTAGCCCCACCGGGGTTTTCAACTATGGCTACACCTTC	CASSPTGVFNYGYTF
.	TRBD2	TRBV27	TRBJ2-7	TGTGCCAGCAGTTCGACTAGCGGGAGAATTCTCGAGCAGTACTTC	CASSSTSGRILEQYF
.	.	TRBV2	TRBJ2-1	TGTGCCAGCACAGGACACGATGAGCAGTTCTTC	CASTGHDEQFF
.	.	TRBV10-3	TRBJ2-7	TGTGCCATCAGCTCCTCCTACGAGCAGTACTTC	CAISSSYEQYF
.	TRBD1	TRBV6-5	TRBJ1-1	TGTGCCAGCAGTGGGACAGGGGCGGGAAACTGGGAAGCTTTCTTT	CASSGTGAGNWEAFF
.	TRBD2	TRBV9	TRBJ2-2	TGTGCCAGCAGCGTAGGTATACTAGCGGGAGCCGGGGAGCTGTTTTTT	CASSVGILAGAGELFF
.	TRBD1	TRBV10-3	TRBJ2-1	TGTGCCATCAGTAGGAACAGGGGGCCCGTCGACAATGAGCAGTTCTTC	CAISRNRGPVDNEQFF
.	TRBD2	TRBV11-3	TRBJ2-3	TGTGCCAGCAGCATCGGACTAGCGGGAGGGCCGGGCACAGATACGCAGTATTTT	CASSIGLAGGPGTDTQYF
.	TRBD1	TRBV5-1	TRBJ2-7	TGCGCCAGCAGCTTGCGGACAGGGGGGGAGCAGTACTTC	CASSLRTGGEQYF
.	TRBD2	TRBV27	TRBJ2-1	TGTGCCAGCAGTATTCTAGCGGCACGGAAGCCCTACAATGAGCAGTTCTTC	CASSILAARKPYNEQFF
once	TRBD2	TRBV5-6	TRBJ2-3	TGTGCCAGCAGCTTAGCGGGGGGCACAGATACGCAGTATTTT	CASSLAGGTDTQYF
.	.	TRBV7-8	TRBJ1-5	TGTGCCAGCAGCTTTCGACGGGATCAGCCCCAGCATTTT	CASSFRRDQPQHF
.	TRBD1	TRBV6-7	TRBJ1-5	TGTGCCAGCCCGAAGGTGGAAGGACAGGGTGGTGGGCAGCCCCAGCATTTT	CASPKVEGQGGGQPQHF
few	.	TRBV6-5	TRBJ2-7	TGTGCCAGCAGTCGCCCACCAGGATGGAGGGAGCAGTACTTC	CASSRPPGWREQYF
.	TRBD1	TRBV6-5	TRBJ2-1	TGTGCCAGCAAGCGACAGGGGGCGAGCTACAATGAGCAGTTCTTC	CASKRQGASYNEQFF
.	.	TRBV29-1	TRBJ2-1	TGCAGCGTTGAGAGGGAGGGGGTACAGGATGAGCAGTTCTTC	CSVEREGVQDEQFF
.	TRBD2	TRBV14	TRBJ2-3	TGTGCCAGCAGCCAACATGGACTAGCGGGGTTCCGAAATACGCAGTATTTT	CASSQHGLAGFRNTQYF
once	.	TRBV7-8	TRBJ1-1	TGTGCCAGCAGCTTGGGTCCAGGGGCCGGTGAAGCTTTCTTT	CASSLGPGAGEAFF
.	TRBD1	TRBV11-2	TRBJ2-7	TGTGCCAGCAGCTTAGTAACAGGGGGCGCGGGAGCTTCCTACGAGCAGTACTTC	CASSLVTGGAGASYEQYF
.	.	TRBV5-6	TRBJ2-2	TGTGCCAGCAGGGGGGGTGGTGGGGCGAACACCGGGGAGCTGTTTTTT	CASRGGGGANTGELFF
.	.	TRBV27	TRBJ1-5	TGTGCCAGCCGAGACAGTGGTAGCAATCAGCCCCAGCATTTT	CASRDSGSNQPQHF
.	TRBD1	TRBV28	TRBJ2-7	TGTGCCAGCACCACGGGACAGGGCTACGAGCAGTACTTC	CASTTGQGYEQYF
.	.	TRBV4-1	TRBJ2-3	TGCGCCAGCAGCCAAGAGGAATCGCGGGGCCGGGGGGATACGCAGTATTTT	CASSQEESRGRGDTQYF
once	.	TRBV2	TRBJ2-7	TGTGCCAGCAGATCCCCGAGACTGACAGGCCCCATCTACGAGCAGTACTTC	CASRSPRLTGPIYEQYF
.	.	TRBV7-2	TRBJ2-7	TGTGCCAGCAGCTTAATGGGCCCCTACGAGCAGTACTTC	CASSLMGPYEQYF
.	.	TRBV27	TRBJ2-7	TGTGCCAGCAGTTTTGGTAGCACATACGAGCAGTACTTC	CASSFGSTYEQYF
.	TRBD1	TRBV28	TRBJ1-4	TGTGCCAGCAGCCACCTCGACAGGGGGCGCTGGGGGGAAAAACTGTTTTTT	CASSHLDRGRWGEKLFF